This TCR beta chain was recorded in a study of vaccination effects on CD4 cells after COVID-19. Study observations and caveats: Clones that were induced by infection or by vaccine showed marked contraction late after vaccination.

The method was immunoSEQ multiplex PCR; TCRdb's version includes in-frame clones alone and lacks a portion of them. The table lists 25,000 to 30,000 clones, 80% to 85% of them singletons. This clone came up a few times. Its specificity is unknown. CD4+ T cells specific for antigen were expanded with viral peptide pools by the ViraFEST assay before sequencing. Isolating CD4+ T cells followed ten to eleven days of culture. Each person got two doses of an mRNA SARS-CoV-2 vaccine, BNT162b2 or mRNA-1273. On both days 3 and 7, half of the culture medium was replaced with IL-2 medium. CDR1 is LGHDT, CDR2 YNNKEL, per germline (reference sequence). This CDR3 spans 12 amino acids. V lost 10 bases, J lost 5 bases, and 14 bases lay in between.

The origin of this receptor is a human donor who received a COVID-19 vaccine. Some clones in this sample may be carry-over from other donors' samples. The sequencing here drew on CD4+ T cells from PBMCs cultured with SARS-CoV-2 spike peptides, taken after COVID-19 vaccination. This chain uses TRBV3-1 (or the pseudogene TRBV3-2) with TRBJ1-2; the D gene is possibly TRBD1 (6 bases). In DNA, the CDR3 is TGTGCCACACAGACAGGTTTTTATGGCTACACCTTC. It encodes CATQTGFYGYTF.